This T cell receptor (beta chain) was recorded in a study of T-cell reconstitution after alpha-beta-depleted transplantation in children. Findings and limits, study-wide: Reported findings indicate that, about two months after transplant, alpha-beta T cells came from several hundred expanded clones, which were derived from non-depleted graft cells. T-cell counts and diversity at one year following transplant were attributed mainly to newly produced T cells. After transplant, high TCRbeta diversity at day 60 in some patients arose from surviving recipient T cells and thymic progenitors.

This clonotype has at least ten counts. Its antigen is currently unknown. V was pared by 7 bases and J by 7 bases, with 13 bases of the junction left unmatched. The length of the CDR3 is 14 residues. It was with unique molecular identifiers that the TCRbeta library was prepared. In TCRdb, the PCR reads were re-called with MiXCR into one record per CDR3 protein. The table shows 750,000 to 950,000 distinct CDR3 sequences, with 15% to 20% occurring only once. The sequence derives from a male patient younger than 18 who had a stem cell transplant for acute lymphoblastic leukemia, so the T cells may come from the graft donor. The genes are TRBV12-3 or TRBV12-4 and TRBJ2-7; 7 nucleotides align to TRBD2. Material: PBMCs, mostly from graft donor cells, obtained 360 days after TCRalphabeta/CD19-depleted stem cell transplant. CDR3 sequence reads: CASTPRLWGGEQYF. For the CDR3, the DNA is TGTGCCAGCACCCCCCGGTTATGGGGGGGTGAGCAGTACTTC.